This T cell receptor beta chain was sequenced during a study of blood T cell repertoires in COVID-19. Trimming shortened V by 5 bases and J by 5 bases, and 15 bases separated the two germline ends. CDR1 and CDR2 from the germline V gene are KGHSH and LQKENI. The CDR3 has 15 residues. As originally analysed: Using reference gene primer amplification, nucleated cell counts were estimated. Produced via immunoSEQ multiplex PCR; TCRdb's table is partial and in-frame only. That table supplies the V and J calls and clone size; D and trimming were determined from the DNA. This sample has about 150,000 clones, with approximately 86% found just once. Seattle participants joined during active infection and were tracked over time.

This chain connects TRBV18 to TRBJ1-4; the D is unclear. Source material: peripheral blood. The TCR was taken from a man between 60 and 70 years old with COVID-19, enrolled during active disease. CDR3 in DNA: TGTGCCAGCTCAGATGGCGTCAGAGCGAATGAAAAACTGTTTTTT. Translation gives CASSDGVRANEKLFF.